This T cell receptor (beta chain) was profiled in a study of shared clonotypes between healthy human individuals. The CDR3 totals 11 residues. Germline CDR1 is DFQATT and CDR2 is SNEGSKA (reference sequence). Genomic DNA of every subset was divided equally among multiple immunoSEQ plates. Using immunoSEQ multiplex PCR, the repertoire was profiled, and TCRdb retains in-frame clones only, with some absent. The data contain a few million clones, less than 95% of them singletons. Specimen: naive CD4+ T cells from PBMCs. Subset defined: CD45RA+ positively selected. This chain uses TRBV20-1 with TRBJ2-1; D unresolved. The sequence was obtained from a man between 18 and 35 years old in good health. Some clones in this sample may be carry-over from other donors' samples. The CDR3 is CANSPYNEQFF. CDR3 sequence (DNA): TGCGCCAACTCCCCCTACAATGAGCAGTTCTTC.